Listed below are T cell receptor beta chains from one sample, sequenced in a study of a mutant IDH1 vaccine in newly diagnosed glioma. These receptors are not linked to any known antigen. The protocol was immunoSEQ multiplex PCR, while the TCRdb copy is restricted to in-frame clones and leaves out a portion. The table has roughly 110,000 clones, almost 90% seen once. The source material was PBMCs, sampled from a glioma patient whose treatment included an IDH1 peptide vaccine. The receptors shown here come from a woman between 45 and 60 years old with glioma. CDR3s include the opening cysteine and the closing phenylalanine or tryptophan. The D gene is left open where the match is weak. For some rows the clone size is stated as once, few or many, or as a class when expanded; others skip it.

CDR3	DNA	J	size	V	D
CASQKGGRWNTEAFF	TGCGCCAGCCAGAAGGGTGGGCGGTGGAACACTGAAGCTTTCTTT	TRBJ1-1	-	TRBV5-1	-
CASKRQGSYEQYF	TGTGCCAGCAAAAGACAGGGGTCCTACGAGCAGTACTTC	TRBJ2-7	-	TRBV6-6	TRBD1
CASSPADERNQPQHF	TGTGCCAGCAGCCCAGCCGACGAACGCAATCAGCCCCAGCATTTT	TRBJ1-5	-	TRBV9	-
CAWSGGGGNQPQHF	TGTGCCTGGAGTGGGGGCGGAGGCAATCAGCCCCAGCATTTT	TRBJ1-5	-	TRBV30	-
CASSARTGSSTDTQYF	TGTGCCAGCAGCGCCCGGACAGGCTCTAGCACAGATACGCAGTATTTT	TRBJ2-3	few	TRBV2	TRBD1
CASSPIRSRRTSTDTQYF	TGTGCCAGCAGTCCTATACGTTCCCGGCGGACCAGCACAGATACGCAGTATTTT	TRBJ2-3	-	TRBV27	-
CATCRGPNEKLFF	TGTGCCACATGTAGGGGACCTAATGAAAAACTGTTTTTT	TRBJ1-4	-	TRBV2	-
CASSLPQPENTEAFF	TGTGCCAGCAGTTTGCCCCAACCGGAGAACACTGAAGCTTTCTTT	TRBJ1-1	-	TRBV28	-
CASSQRTGLDTGELFF	TGTGCCAGCTCACAAAGAACAGGGTTGGACACCGGGGAGCTGTTTTTT	TRBJ2-2	-	TRBV18	-
CASSAGRYEKLFF	TGTGCCAGCAGTGCGGGCAGATATGAAAAACTGTTTTTT	TRBJ1-4	-	TRBV2	-
CASSLMGPHSSYNEQFF	TGTGCCAGCAGCTTAATGGGACCACACTCCTCCTACAATGAGCAGTTCTTC	TRBJ2-1	once	TRBV7-6	-
CASHPTQRVTTGELFF	TGTGCCAGCCACCCGACCCAGCGCGTGACCACCGGGGAGCTGTTTTTT	TRBJ2-2	-	TRBV18	-
CASTPGRDTDTQYF	TGTGCCAGCACCCCGGGGCGGGACACAGATACGCAGTATTTT	TRBJ2-3	-	TRBV5-4	-
CASSETANYGYTF	TGTGCCAGCAGTGAAACGGCTAACTATGGCTACACCTTC	TRBJ1-2	-	TRBV2	-
CASSPAGPGTEAFF	TGTGCCAGCAGCCCAGCAGGCCCCGGGACTGAAGCTTTCTTT	TRBJ1-1	-	TRBV9	-
CASSLRAGGSNEQFF	TGTGCCAGCAGCTTGAGGGCGGGAGGGAGCAATGAGCAGTTCTTC	TRBJ2-1	-	TRBV5-4	TRBD2
CASSLGLNEKLFF	TGTGCCAGCAGCTTGGGTCTTAATGAAAAACTGTTTTTT	TRBJ1-4	-	TRBV5-4	-
CASHSSGVYEQYF	TGTGCCAGCCATTCTAGCGGAGTTTACGAGCAGTACTTC	TRBJ2-7	-	TRBV6-5	TRBD2
CASSLAGVTEELFF	TGTGCTAGCAGCCTAGCGGGAGTAACTGAGGAGCTGTTTTTT	TRBJ2-2	-	TRBV7-7	TRBD2
CASSQEPVVSYNEQFF	TGCGCCAGCAGCCAAGAACCAGTTGTCTCCTACAATGAGCAGTTCTTC	TRBJ2-1	-	TRBV4-1	-
CASSSKTGTGVIANYGYTF	TGTGCCAGCAGCTCGAAGACCGGGACAGGGGTAATAGCTAACTATGGCTACACCTTC	TRBJ1-2	-	TRBV7-8	TRBD1
CASSFRQGDGYTF	TGTGCCAGCAGCTTCCGACAGGGGGATGGCTACACCTTC	TRBJ1-2	-	TRBV7-3	TRBD1
CASSVDREETQYF	TGTGCCAGCAGCGTGGACAGGGAAGAGACCCAGTACTTC	TRBJ2-5	once	TRBV7-3	TRBD1
CASSEARGGQPQHF	TGTGCCAGCAGTGAAGCCAGGGGCGGTCAGCCCCAGCATTTT	TRBJ1-5	-	TRBV2	-
CSVITGADTQYF	TGCAGCGTTATTACAGGGGCAGATACGCAGTATTTT	TRBJ2-3	few	TRBV29-1	TRBD1
CASRLRTAYNSPLHF	TGTGCCAGCAGACTGAGGACGGCCTATAATTCACCCCTCCACTTT	TRBJ1-6	-	TRBV27	-
CASSPGTSQETQYF	TGTGCCAGCAGCCCAGGGACATCCCAAGAGACCCAGTACTTC	TRBJ2-5	-	TRBV11-3	-
CASRIQGRGQPQHF	TGTGCCAGCAGGATACAGGGTCGGGGTCAGCCCCAGCATTTT	TRBJ1-5	-	TRBV28	-
CASSLTRTNTGELFF	TGTGCTAGCAGCTTGACTCGTACGAACACCGGGGAGCTGTTTTTT	TRBJ2-2	-	TRBV7-7	-
CASSDQGVGEKLFF	TGCGCCAGCAGCGATCAGGGAGTGGGAGAAAAACTGTTTTTT	TRBJ1-4	once	TRBV5-1	-
CASSLSPVQYF	TGTGCCAGCAGTTTATCCCCGGTCCAGTACTTC	TRBJ2-7	-	TRBV28	-
CASSIGFGRTGELFF	TGTGCCAGTAGTATTGGGTTTGGGAGGACCGGGGAGCTGTTTTTT	TRBJ2-2	-	TRBV19	-
CASSSPPGGRARETQYF	TGTGCCAGCAGCTCCCCCCCGGGCGGGAGGGCCCGGGAGACCCAGTACTTC	TRBJ2-5	once	TRBV7-9	TRBD2
CASSVGRIEDTQYF	TGTGCCAGCAGCGTAGGTCGGATTGAAGATACGCAGTATTTT	TRBJ2-3	-	TRBV9	-
CASSRGLAGDTQYF	TGTGCCAGCAGTCGCGGACTAGCGGGGGATACGCAGTATTTT	TRBJ2-3	-	TRBV6-5	TRBD2
CASSPGRARSTIGEQFF	TGTGCCAGCAGCCCCGGCCGCGCGCGCAGTACGATTGGTGAGCAGTTCTTC	TRBJ2-1	-	TRBV11-2	-
CSVRTSGRNEQFF	TGCAGCGTCAGGACTAGCGGGAGGAATGAGCAGTTCTTC	TRBJ2-1	-	TRBV29-1	TRBD2
CASTRTEGTGELFF	TGTGCCAGCACCCGGACGGAGGGCACCGGGGAGCTGTTTTTT	TRBJ2-2	few	TRBV6-1	-
CASSSQGSGTEAFF	TGCGCCAGCAGCTCTCAGGGATCGGGCACTGAAGCTTTCTTT	TRBJ1-1	-	TRBV5-1	-
CASSRNTGQGYEQYF	TGTGCCAGTAGCCGGAACACGGGACAGGGGTACGAGCAGTACTTC	TRBJ2-7	-	TRBV19	TRBD1
CASSPTEETQYF	TGTGCCAGCTCACCTACCGAAGAGACCCAGTACTTC	TRBJ2-5	-	TRBV18	-
CSVEVGVDEQYF	TGCAGCGTTGAAGTCGGGGTTGACGAGCAGTACTTC	TRBJ2-7	-	TRBV29-1	-
CASSQERSQGYGEQYF	TGCGCCAGCAGCCAAGAGAGGAGTCAGGGATACGGCGAGCAGTACTTC	TRBJ2-7	-	TRBV4-1	-
CATLILDRLTSGNTIYF	TGTGCCACCTTAATCCTGGACAGGTTAACCTCTGGAAACACCATATATTTT	TRBJ1-3	-	TRBV7-9	TRBD1
CASSLGGTGSSYEQYF	TGTGCCAGCAGCCTGGGTGGGACAGGGAGCTCCTACGAGCAGTACTTC	TRBJ2-7	-	TRBV9	TRBD1
CASSPLGGIREQYF	TGTGCCAGCAGCCCGCTCGGGGGGATACGCGAGCAGTACTTC	TRBJ2-7	-	TRBV5-4	TRBD2
CASTPRSPYEQYF	TGTGCCAGCACCCCCCGGTCCCCCTACGAGCAGTACTTC	TRBJ2-7	-	TRBV28	-
CASTEGRGNYGYTF	TGTGCCAGTACCGAAGGCAGGGGGAACTATGGCTACACCTTC	TRBJ1-2	-	TRBV19	TRBD1
CASGLVIVNRGGTDTQYF	TGTGCTAGTGGTTTGGTAATCGTGAACAGGGGAGGCACAGATACGCAGTATTTT	TRBJ2-3	-	TRBV12-5	TRBD1
CASSLWDTQYF	TGTGCCAGCAGCCTCTGGGACACGCAGTACTTC	TRBJ2-7	once	TRBV28	-
CASSFLAGGGYYEQYF	TGTGCCAGCAGTTTTCTAGCGGGAGGAGGCTACTACGAGCAGTACTTC	TRBJ2-7	-	TRBV28	TRBD2
CASSLTGRELETQYF	TGCGCCAGCAGCTTGACTGGTAGGGAATTGGAGACCCAGTACTTC	TRBJ2-5	-	TRBV5-1	-
CASGTPYNEQFF	TGTGCCAGTGGGACTCCTTACAATGAGCAGTTCTTC	TRBJ2-1	-	TRBV19	-